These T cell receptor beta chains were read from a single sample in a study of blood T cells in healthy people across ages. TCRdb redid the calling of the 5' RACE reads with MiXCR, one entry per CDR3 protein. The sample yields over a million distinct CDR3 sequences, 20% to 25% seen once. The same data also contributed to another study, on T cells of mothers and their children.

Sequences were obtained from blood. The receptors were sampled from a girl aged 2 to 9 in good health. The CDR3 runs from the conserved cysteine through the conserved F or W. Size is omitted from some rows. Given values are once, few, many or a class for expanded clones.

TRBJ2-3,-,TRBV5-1,CASSSTLLPAVDTDTQYF
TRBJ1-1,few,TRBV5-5,CASSLGGAQGEAFF
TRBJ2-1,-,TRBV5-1,CASSPEGRDNEQFF
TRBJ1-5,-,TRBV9,CASSREGVSNQPQHF
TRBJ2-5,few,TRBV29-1,CSVRTSGESETQYF
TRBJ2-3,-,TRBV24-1,CATSAARDPHPQYF
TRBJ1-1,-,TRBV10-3,CAISADVFPEAFF
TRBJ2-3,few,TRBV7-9,CASHLPGRWTDTQYF
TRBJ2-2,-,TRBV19,CASSPTMGTGELFF
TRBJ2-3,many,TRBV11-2,CASSPTRGSDTQYF
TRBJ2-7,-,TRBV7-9,CASSLTTGALREQYF
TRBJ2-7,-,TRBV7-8,CASSRTSPYEQYF
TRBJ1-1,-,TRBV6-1,CASYLMYTEAFF
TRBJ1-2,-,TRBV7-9,CASRDAGSHTF
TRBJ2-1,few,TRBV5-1,CASKPGTVSYNEQFF
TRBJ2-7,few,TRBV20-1,CSASPQGLLYEQYF
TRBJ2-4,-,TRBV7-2,CASSVTGTDIQYF
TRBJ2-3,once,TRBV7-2,CASSFTKAGGPVDTQYF
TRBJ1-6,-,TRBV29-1,CSVEGSPLHF
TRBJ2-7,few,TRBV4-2,CASSQTTGEIDEQYF